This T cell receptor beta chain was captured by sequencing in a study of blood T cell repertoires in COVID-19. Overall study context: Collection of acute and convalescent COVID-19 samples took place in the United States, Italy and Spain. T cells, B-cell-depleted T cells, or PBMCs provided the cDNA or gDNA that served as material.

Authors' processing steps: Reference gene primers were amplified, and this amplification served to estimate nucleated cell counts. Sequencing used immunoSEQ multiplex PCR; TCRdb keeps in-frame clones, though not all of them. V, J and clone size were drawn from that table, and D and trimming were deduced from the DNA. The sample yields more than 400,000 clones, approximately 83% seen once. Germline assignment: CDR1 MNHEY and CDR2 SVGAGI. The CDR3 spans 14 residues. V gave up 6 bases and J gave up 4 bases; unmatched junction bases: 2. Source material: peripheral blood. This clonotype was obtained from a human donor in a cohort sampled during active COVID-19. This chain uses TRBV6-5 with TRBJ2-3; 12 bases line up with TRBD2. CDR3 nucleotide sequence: TGTGCCAGCAGGACTAGCGGGAGCCCAGATACGCAGTATTTT. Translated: CASRTSGSPDTQYF.